The entry below describes one T cell receptor (beta chain). Membership in each cohort depended on participant-reported clinical history. For recovered donors of Cohort 3, there were two negative PCRs, clearance, or symptom resolution. The sample belongs to a study of blood T cell repertoires in COVID-19. Here immunoSEQ multiplex PCR was the method, and the copy in TCRdb shows in-frame clones only, minus some. The table records about 160,000 clones, more than 70% of them present only once. This CDR3 is built from 11 residues. Germline values: CDR1 MGHDK, CDR2 SYGVNS. V shed 4 bases and J shed 12 bases, with 9 bases lying between them.

The gene calls are TRBV25-1 and TRBJ1-4, with D maybe TRBD1 (6 bases). Sequencing input: PBMCs or T cells enriched from blood (not recorded which). The receptor was isolated from a middle-aged man who had recovered from COVID-19. The CDR3 is CASSGYRELFF. As DNA, the CDR3 is TGTGCCAGCAGTGGATACAGGGAACTGTTTTTT.